A selection of T cell receptor beta chains follows, all from one sample in a study of CD8 T cells in ankylosing spondylitis. TCRdb redid the calling of the 5' RACE reads with MiXCR, one entry per CDR3 protein. Counted here are more than 600,000 distinct CDR3 sequences, around 19% occurring once; the ten biggest clones make up around 19%. The sample consisted of blood, either unsorted or a sorted T cell fraction (not recorded which). These receptors were collected from a male donor with ankylosing spondylitis. The CDR3 runs from the conserved cysteine through the conserved F or W. A D gene is named only where the DNA matches it firmly. Size is stated for part of the rows, as once, few or many counts, or as a class when the clone is expanded.

CSATGTIQETQYF,TGCAGTGCTACCGGGACTATTCAAGAGACCCAGTACTTC,TRBV20-1,few,TRBJ2-5,TRBD2
CSARRAGADYEQYF,TGCAGTGCTCGTCGGGCGGGGGCCGACTACGAGCAGTACTTC,TRBV20-1,few,TRBJ2-7,.
CASSPGQGFAHEKLFF,TGTGCCAGCAGCCCCGGACAGGGGTTTGCCCATGAAAAACTGTTTTTT,TRBV7-8,.,TRBJ1-4,TRBD1
CASSAAGDNNEQFF,TGCGCCAGCAGCGCAGCGGGAGACAACAATGAGCAGTTCTTC,TRBV4-1,.,TRBJ2-1,TRBD2
CASSIMLSGGLFF,TGTGCCAGCAGCATTATGTTGTCGGGGGGACTGTTTTTT,TRBV12-3/TRBV12-4,few,TRBJ1-4,.
CASSDSTAEAFF,TGTGCCAGCAGTGATTCGACAGCCGAAGCTTTCTTT,TRBV2,.,TRBJ1-1,.
CASSTTGVTNTGELFF,TGTGCCAGCTCAACTACGGGAGTTACGAACACCGGGGAGCTGTTTTTT,TRBV18,.,TRBJ2-2,.
CSARDIGGQEPQHF,TGCAGTGCTAGAGATATAGGGGGGCAGGAGCCCCAGCATTTT,TRBV20-1,.,TRBJ1-5,.
CASRLGTYNEQFF,TGTGCCAGCAGACTAGGGACCTACAATGAGCAGTTCTTC,TRBV12-3/TRBV12-4,few,TRBJ2-1,.
CASSESPAGPRNTEAFF,TGTGCCAGCAGTGAAAGTCCGGCAGGACCACGGAACACTGAAGCTTTCTTT,TRBV6-1,few,TRBJ1-1,.
CASSPGRHEQYF,TGTGCCAGCTCCCCTGGCAGGCACGAGCAGTACTTC,TRBV3-1,few,TRBJ2-7,.
CASTQGVSKNIQYF,TGTGCCAGCACCCAGGGAGTTTCCAAAAACATTCAGTACTTC,TRBV12-3/TRBV12-4,.,TRBJ2-4,.
CASRPDRVPTGELFF,TGTGCCAGCAGGCCCGACAGGGTCCCCACCGGGGAGCTGTTTTTT,TRBV28,.,TRBJ2-2,TRBD1
CASSYSAGQSHGYTF,TGTGCCAGCAGTTACTCGGCCGGACAGAGCCATGGCTACACCTTC,TRBV6-5,.,TRBJ1-2,.
CASSPYGTGGREQYF,TGTGCCAGCAGTCCTTATGGGACAGGAGGCCGCGAGCAGTACTTC,TRBV28,.,TRBJ2-7,TRBD1
CSVDLTKPQDTQYF,TGCAGCGTTGACTTGACCAAGCCCCAAGATACGCAGTATTTT,TRBV29-1,.,TRBJ2-3,.